What follows are 20 T cell receptor beta chains derived from one specimen sequenced in a study of pediatric ulcerative colitis. Here immunoSEQ multiplex PCR was the method, and the copy in TCRdb shows in-frame clones only, minus some. Among 65,000 or so clones, approximately 87% were seen once, and the ten largest hold 3% to 4.5%. Sequencing was performed on blood. The receptors originated from a boy between 10 and 17 years old with severe ulcerative colitis.

The V and J genes are TRBV7-2 and TRBJ1-1; D is ambiguous. CDR3 length equals 14 residues. Trimming took 2 bases from V and 1 from J, leaving 8 bases between them. CDR1 and CDR2 (germline): SGHTA, FQGNSA. Written as DNA, the CDR3 is TGTGCCAGCAGCTTAAGATCAGGGAACACTGAAGCTTTCTTT. Encoded protein: CASSLRSGNTEAFF. Complete variable domain (other parts from reference TRBV7-2 and TRBJ1-1): GAGVSQSPSNKVTEKGKDVELRCDPISGHTALYWYRQSLGQGLEFLIYFQGNSAPDKSGLPSDRFSAERTGGSVSTLTIQRTQQEDSAVYLCASSLRSGNTEAFFGQGTRLTVV.

The chain recombines TRBV30 with TRBJ1-4; D gene unclear. Per germline, CDR1 GTSNPN and CDR2 SVGIG (reference sequence). Trimming left V 4 bases short and J 8 bases short, with 11 bases between. The CDR3 extends over 12 amino acids. CDR3 coding DNA: TGTGCCTGGACAATGGGGAGGGAAAAACTGTTTTTT. This codes for CAWTMGREKLFF.

This clone appeared a single time. The V and J genes are TRBV11-2 and TRBJ1-1, with 8 bases fitting TRBD1. In germline, CDR1 is SGHAT, CDR2 FQNNGV. CDR3 length: 17 amino acids. After removal of 1 base from V and 4 bases from J, the junction contained 11 bases not matched to a gene. The CDR3: CASSLVGQAAGSTEAFF. The DNA of the CDR3 is TGTGCCAGCAGCTTAGTGGGACAGGCTGCGGGGAGCACTGAAGCTTTCTTT.

This clone was observed a few times. The chain carries TRBV4-2 and TRBJ1-5; a possible D gene is TRBD1 (5 bases). V was shortened by 4 bases and J by 7 bases, with 11 bases between the two germline ends. The CDR3 totals 13 residues. Germline lookup yields CDR1 LGHNA and CDR2 YNFKEQ. CDR3 sequence reads: CASSLGGGQPQHF. The CDR3 DNA follows: TGTGCCAGCAGCCTGGGGGGAGGCCAGCCCCAGCATTTT.

This chain joins TRBV7-9 and TRBJ2-7; 9 bases line up with TRBD1. V lost 2 bases, J lost 3 bases, and 8 bases stayed unmatched. The CDR3 has 16 residues. CDR1 is SEHNR and CDR2 is FQNEAQ in the germline V gene (reference sequence). CDR3 in DNA: TGTGCCAGCAGCTTAACGGGACAGGGTATGTTCTACGAGCAGTACTTC. Protein sequence: CASSLTGQGMFYEQYF.

This clone showed up just once. This CDR3 reads CASSAEGSSYNEQFF. The CDR3 DNA follows: TGTGCCAGCAGCGCGGAGGGGAGCTCCTACAATGAGCAGTTCTTC. The chain combines TRBV7-9 with TRBJ2-1, with D possibly TRBD2 on 6 matching bases. This CDR3 has 15 residues. The V end was cut by 5 bases, the J end by 0 bases, with 11 bases between. Germline loops: CDR1 SEHNR, CDR2 FQNEAQ (reference sequence).

The chain carries TRBV5-4 and TRBJ2-3, with TRBD2 matching over 8 bases. V shed 2 bases and J 1 base; nucleotides not matched to a gene: 3. The germline CDR1 and CDR2 sequences are SGHNT and YYREEE (reference sequence). The CDR3 sequence is 15 residues long. The CDR3 bases are TGTGCCAGCAGCTTTCCGACTAGCGGCACAGATACGCAGTATTTT. Its translation: CASSFPTSGTDTQYF.

V and J are TRBV2 and TRBJ2-3; D not certain. The V gene's germline CDR1 is SNHLY and CDR2 FYNNEI. V shed 7 bases and J shed 0 bases, with 11 bases lying between them. The CDR3 length is 14 residues. The CDR3 nucleotides are TGTGCCAGCACCCCCACGGCGAGCACAGATACGCAGTATTTT. It codes for CASTPTASTDTQYF.

The V and J genes are TRBV2 and TRBJ2-1; no clear D gene. The CDR3 has 12 amino acids. Germline assignment: CDR1 SNHLY and CDR2 FYNNEI. V lost 7 bases, J lost 6 bases, and 10 bases lay in between. The CDR3 loop reads CASTPLANEQFF. The CDR3 coding sequence is TGTGCCAGCACTCCCTTGGCCAATGAGCAGTTCTTC.

The chain recombines TRBV4-3 with TRBJ2-1, with 10 bases identical to TRBD2. The germline V gene encodes CDR1 LGHNA and CDR2 YSLEER. V lost 4 bases to trimming and J lost 7 bases; unmatched junction nucleotides: 4. This CDR3 spans 14 amino acids. The CDR3: CASSPGLASNEQFF. In nucleotides, the CDR3 is TGCGCCAGCAGCCCGGGACTAGCGAGTAATGAGCAGTTCTTC.

The V gene is TRBV19, the J gene TRBJ2-7; weak D call: TRBD1 (7 bases). Germline values: CDR1 LNHDA, CDR2 SQIVND (reference sequence). V was cut by 4 bases and J by 2 bases, with 15 bases left in between. The CDR3 is made up of 15 amino acids. CDR3 in amino acids: CASSNPGGPTYEQYF. The CDR3 DNA sequence: TGTGCCAGTAGTAATCCAGGGGGGCCCACCTACGAGCAGTACTTC.

The CDR3: CASSQSGSNEKLFF. In DNA, the CDR3 is TGCGCCAGCAGCCAATCAGGGAGCAATGAAAAACTGTTTTTT. The chain joins TRBV4-3 to TRBJ1-4; D might be TRBD1 (5 bases). Trimming left V 2 bases short and J 5 bases short, with 9 bases between. In germline, CDR1 is LGHNA, CDR2 YSLEER. The CDR3 has 14 residues.

The chain links TRBV19 to TRBJ1-2, with a possible D match to TRBD1 (5 bases). This CDR3 comprises 16 residues. V was trimmed by 7 bases and J by 2 bases, leaving 20 bases between them. Germline lookup yields CDR1 LNHDA and CDR2 SQIVND (reference sequence). CDR3 DNA sequence: TGTGCCAGTACCGTCGACCGGGACCGGGGAAACTATGGCTACACCTTC. Protein product: CASTVDRDRGNYGYTF.

On this clone: At the DNA level, this CDR3 is encoded by other sequences in the same sample as well. This chain links TRBV11-2 with TRBJ2-2; D ambiguous. V lost 2 bases and J 5 bases, leaving 0 bases between the germline ends. Germline assignment: CDR1 SGHAT and CDR2 FQNNGV. The CDR3 runs 11 residues. In DNA, the CDR3 is TGTGCCAGCAGCTTAACCGGGGAGCTGTTTTTT. This translates into CASSLTGELFF.

V and J are TRBV6-6 and TRBJ2-1; no clear D. The CDR3 is 11 residues long. The germline CDR1 and CDR2 sequences are MNHNY and SVGAGI (reference sequence). Trimming stripped 8 bases from V and 5 bases from J, with 7 bases between. CDR3 amino acids: CASGRNNEQFF. The DNA of the CDR3 is TGTGCCAGCGGCCGGAACAATGAGCAGTTCTTC.

In regard to this clone: Sequence at one end of the junction differs from germline and may be a read error. The V gene is TRBV27, the J gene TRBJ2-5, with 7 bases that match TRBD2. The CDR3 runs to 15 residues. The germline CDR1 and CDR2 sequences are MNHEY and SMNVEV (reference sequence). In DNA form, the CDR3 reads TGTGCCAGCAGTACCCTAGCGGAAATACAAGAGGCCCAGTACTTC. Its translation is CASSTLAEIQEAQYF.

The chain uses TRBV27 and TRBJ2-7, with 7 bases lining up with TRBD2. The CDR3 loop spans 14 amino acids. V gave up 3 bases and J gave up 1 base; unmatched junction bases: 3. The V gene's germline CDR1 is MNHEY and CDR2 SMNVEV (reference sequence). CDR3 DNA sequence: TGTGCCAGCAGTTTCTCGGGGGGTTCCTACGAGCAGTACTTC. Its protein product is CASSFSGGSYEQYF.

The rearrangement joins TRBV2 to TRBJ1-5; maybe TRBD1 (5 bases). Germline CDR1 SNHLY, CDR2 FYNNEI. V was pared by 2 bases and J by 1 base, with 9 bases between. The CDR3 consists of 15 residues. CDR3 coding DNA: TGTGCCAGCAGTGAATTGGACAAGAGCAATCAGCCCCAGCATTTT. The encoded protein is CASSELDKSNQPQHF.

V and J are TRBV11-2 and TRBJ2-3, with 9 nucleotides matching TRBD2. J gave up 0 bases and V 5 bases, and 3 bases lay outside the gene matches. This CDR3 has 15 amino acids. From germline, CDR1 is SGHAT and CDR2 FQNNGV. Here the CDR3 reads CASSPSGRSTDTQYF. In nucleotides, the CDR3 is TGTGCCAGCAGCCCCAGCGGGAGGAGCACAGATACGCAGTATTTT.

The chain uses TRBV7-2 and TRBJ2-3, with D hard to call. The CDR3 totals 13 residues. Deletions cut 0 bases from V and 5 bases from J, with 6 bases between. CDR1 SGHTA and CDR2 FQGNSA come from the germline V gene. The CDR3 DNA reads TGTGCCAGCAGCTTAGCATACGGAGATACGCAGTATTTT. Translated: CASSLAYGDTQYF.